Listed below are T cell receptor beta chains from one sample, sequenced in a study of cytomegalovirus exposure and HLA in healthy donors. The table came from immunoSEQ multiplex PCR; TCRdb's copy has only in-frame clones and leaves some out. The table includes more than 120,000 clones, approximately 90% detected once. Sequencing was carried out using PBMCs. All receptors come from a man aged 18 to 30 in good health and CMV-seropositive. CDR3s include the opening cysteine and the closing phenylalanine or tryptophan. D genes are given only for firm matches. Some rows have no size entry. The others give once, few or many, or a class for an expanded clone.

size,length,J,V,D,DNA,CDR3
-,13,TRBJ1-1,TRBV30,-,TGTGCCTGGAGTGTACAGGTGAACACTGAAGCTTTCTTT,CAWSVQVNTEAFF
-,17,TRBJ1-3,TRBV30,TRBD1,TGTGCCTGGAGTAATGAAAGGACAGGGGGAAGTGGAAACACCATATATTTT,CAWSNERTGGSGNTIYF
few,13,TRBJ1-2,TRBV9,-,TGTGCCAGCAGTTCCCCCGGGGAGGGTGGCTACACCTTC,CASSSPGEGGYTF
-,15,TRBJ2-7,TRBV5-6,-,TGTGCCAGCAGCTTGTTTGAGGGTAGGTCCTACGAGCAGTACTTC,CASSLFEGRSYEQYF
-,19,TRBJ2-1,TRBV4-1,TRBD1,TGCGCCAGCAGCCAAGATACGAGCAGGGGGCCCCTCTCCTACAATGAGCAGTTCTTC,CASSQDTSRGPLSYNEQFF
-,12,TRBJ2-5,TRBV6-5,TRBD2,TGTGCCAGCACCGAGCGGGGCGAGACCCAGTACTTC,CASTERGETQYF
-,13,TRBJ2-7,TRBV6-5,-,TGTGCCAGCAGTTACTCCGGGATCAACGAGCAGTACTTC,CASSYSGINEQYF
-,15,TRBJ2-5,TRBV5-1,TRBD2,TGCGCCAGCAGCCGAAGGACTAGCGGGAGTGAGACCCAGTACTTC,CASSRRTSGSETQYF
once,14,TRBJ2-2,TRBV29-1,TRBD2,TGCAGCGTGGACGGGAGGGCCAAGGGCGGGGAGCTGTTTTTT,CSVDGRAKGGELFF
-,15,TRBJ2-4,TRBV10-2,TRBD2,TGCGCCAGCAGAGGTGTTAGACTAGCGGCGAACATTCAGTACTTC,CASRGVRLAANIQYF
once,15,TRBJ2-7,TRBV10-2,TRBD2,TGCGCCAGCACTCCTAGGACTAGCGGGAGGGACGAGCAGTACTTC,CASTPRTSGRDEQYF
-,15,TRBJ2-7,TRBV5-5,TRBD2,TGTGCCAGCAGCCTTTACGGGGGGGCCTCCTACGAGCAGTACTTC,CASSLYGGASYEQYF
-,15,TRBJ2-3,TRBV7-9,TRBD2,TGTGCCAGCAGCTTCCTAGCGGGAGGCACAGATACGCAGTATTTT,CASSFLAGGTDTQYF
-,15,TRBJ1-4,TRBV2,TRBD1,TGTGCCAACCTGATAATGGACAGGGGGAGTGAAAAACTGTTTTTT,CANLIMDRGSEKLFF
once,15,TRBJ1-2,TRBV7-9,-,TGTGCCAGCAGCTTACTCGGGCAGGGCGACTATGGCTACACCTTC,CASSLLGQGDYGYTF
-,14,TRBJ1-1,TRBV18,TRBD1,TGTGCCAGCTCACGGGGACAGGGGCGACCTGAAGCTTTCTTT,CASSRGQGRPEAFF
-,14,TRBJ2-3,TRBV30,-,TGTGCCTGGAAAGTGAGGCTAGCGTCAGATACGCAGTATTTT,CAWKVRLASDTQYF